This T cell receptor (beta chain) emerged from a study of T cell repertoires in ileal Crohn's disease. Sequencing used immunoSEQ multiplex PCR; TCRdb keeps in-frame clones, though not all of them. The table lists 15,000 to 20,000 clones, approximately 87% of them singletons. V lost 6 bases to trimming and J lost 0 bases, with 11 bases between them. From germline, CDR1 is SEHNR and CDR2 FQNEAQ (reference sequence). The CDR3 extends over 14 amino acids. Regarding this clone: Its antigen is as yet unknown.

The study, taken as a whole, reports: Compared with non-smokers, active smokers at surgery showed more clonal expansions. Compared with CD4 T cells, sorted CD8 cells carried more expanded clones.

What was sequenced was ileal tissue. This clonotype was sampled from an adult with Crohn's disease. This chain links TRBV7-9 with TRBJ1-1; the D gene is possibly TRBD1 (5 bases). The CDR3 DNA reads TGTGCCAGCAGATCAGGGTATTTGAACACTGAAGCTTTCTTT. It translates to CASRSGYLNTEAFF.